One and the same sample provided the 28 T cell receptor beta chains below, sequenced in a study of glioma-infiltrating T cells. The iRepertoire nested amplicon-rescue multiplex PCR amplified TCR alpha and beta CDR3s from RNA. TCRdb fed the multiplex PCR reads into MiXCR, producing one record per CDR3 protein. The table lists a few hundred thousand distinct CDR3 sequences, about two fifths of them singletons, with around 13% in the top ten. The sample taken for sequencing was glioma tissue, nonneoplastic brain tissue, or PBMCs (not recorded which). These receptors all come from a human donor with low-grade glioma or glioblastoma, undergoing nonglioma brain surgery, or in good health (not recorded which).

The CDR3 spells CASSVQGGITEAFF. Written as DNA, the CDR3 is TGTGCCAGTAGTGTCCAGGGGGGTATCACTGAAGCTTTCTTT. This chain joins TRBV19 and TRBJ1-1; TRBD1 agrees at 7 bases. The CDR3 spans 14 residues. After removal of 5 bases from V and 4 bases from J, the junction contained 7 bases not matched to a gene. Germline V gene lookup returns CDR1 LNHDA and CDR2 SQIVND (reference sequence).

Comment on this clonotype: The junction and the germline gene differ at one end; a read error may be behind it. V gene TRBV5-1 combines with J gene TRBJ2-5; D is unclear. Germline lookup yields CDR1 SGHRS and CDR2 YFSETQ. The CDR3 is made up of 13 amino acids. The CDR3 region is CASTLSSTDRLHF. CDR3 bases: TGCGCCAGCACCCTTTCCTCGACGGACCGTCTCCACTTC.

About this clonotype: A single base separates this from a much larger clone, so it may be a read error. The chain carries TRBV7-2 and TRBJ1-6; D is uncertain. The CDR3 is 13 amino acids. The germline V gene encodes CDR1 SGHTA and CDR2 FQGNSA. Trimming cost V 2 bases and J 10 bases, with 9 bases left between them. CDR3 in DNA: TGTGCCAGCAGCTTATTTCATAGGTCACCCCTCCACTTT. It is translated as CASSLFHRSPLHF.

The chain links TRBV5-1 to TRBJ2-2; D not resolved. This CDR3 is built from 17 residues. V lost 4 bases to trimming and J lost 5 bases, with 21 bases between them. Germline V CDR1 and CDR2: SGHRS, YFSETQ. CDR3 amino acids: CASSRRIPIVRTGELFF. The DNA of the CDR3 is TGCGCCAGCAGCCGCCGAATCCCTATCGTTCGGACCGGGGAGCTGTTTTTT.

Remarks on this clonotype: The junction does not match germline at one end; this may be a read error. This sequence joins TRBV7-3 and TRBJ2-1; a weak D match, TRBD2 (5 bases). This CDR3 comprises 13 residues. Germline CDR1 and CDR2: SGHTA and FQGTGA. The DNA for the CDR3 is TGTGCCTGCAGCGAGGGTCTCTACAATGAGCAGTTCTTC. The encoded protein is CACSEGLYNEQFF.

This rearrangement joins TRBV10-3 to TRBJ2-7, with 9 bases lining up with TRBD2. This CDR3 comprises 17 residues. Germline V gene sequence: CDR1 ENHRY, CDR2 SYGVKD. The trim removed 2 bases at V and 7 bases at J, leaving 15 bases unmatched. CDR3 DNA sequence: TGTGCCATCAGTGAGGGGCTAGCGGGAACGCTTTCCAATGAGCAGTACTTC. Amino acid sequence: CAISEGLAGTLSNEQYF.

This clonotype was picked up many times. CDR3 protein: CASTRILDRSYGYTF. CDR3 DNA: TGTGCCAGCACCCGTATTCTGGACAGGTCCTATGGCTACACCTTC. The chain combines TRBV6-1 with TRBJ1-2; the match to TRBD1 covers 7 bases. The CDR3 has 15 amino acids. With 7 bases clipped from V and 4 bases from J, the junction kept 12 bases outside the gene matches. The germline V gene encodes CDR1 MNHNS and CDR2 SASEGT.

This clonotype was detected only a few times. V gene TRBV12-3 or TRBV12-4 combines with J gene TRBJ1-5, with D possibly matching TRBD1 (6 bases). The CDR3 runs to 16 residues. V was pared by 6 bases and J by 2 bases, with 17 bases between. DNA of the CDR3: TGTGCCAGCAGCTTATTTACAGGGAATGGCAATCAGCCCCAGCATTTT. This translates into CASSLFTGNGNQPQHF.

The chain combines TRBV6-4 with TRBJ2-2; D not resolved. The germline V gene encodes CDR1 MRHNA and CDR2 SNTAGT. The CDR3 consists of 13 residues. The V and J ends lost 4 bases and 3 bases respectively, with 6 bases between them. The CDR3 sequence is CASSGSYTGELFF. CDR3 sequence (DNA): TGTGCCAGCAGTGGATCATACACCGGGGAGCTGTTTTTT.

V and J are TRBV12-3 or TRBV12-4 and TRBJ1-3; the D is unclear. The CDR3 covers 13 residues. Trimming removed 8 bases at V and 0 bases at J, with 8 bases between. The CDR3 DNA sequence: TGTGCCAGCGGCGGGTCCTCTGGAAACACCATATATTTT. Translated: CASGGSSGNTIYF.

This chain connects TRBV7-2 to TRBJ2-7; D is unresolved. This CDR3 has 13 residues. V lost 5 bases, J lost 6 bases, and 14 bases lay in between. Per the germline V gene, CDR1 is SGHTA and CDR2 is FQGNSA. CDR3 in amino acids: CASSQMDQGEQYF. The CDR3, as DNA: TGTGCCAGCAGCCAGATGGACCAAGGCGAGCAGTACTTC.

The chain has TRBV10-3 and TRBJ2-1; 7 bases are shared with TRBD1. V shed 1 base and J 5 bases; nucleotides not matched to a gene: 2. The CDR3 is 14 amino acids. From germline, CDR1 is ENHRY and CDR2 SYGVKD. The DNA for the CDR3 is TGTGCCATCAGTGAGTGGGACAGTAACAATGAGCAGTTCTTC. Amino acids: CAISEWDSNNEQFF.

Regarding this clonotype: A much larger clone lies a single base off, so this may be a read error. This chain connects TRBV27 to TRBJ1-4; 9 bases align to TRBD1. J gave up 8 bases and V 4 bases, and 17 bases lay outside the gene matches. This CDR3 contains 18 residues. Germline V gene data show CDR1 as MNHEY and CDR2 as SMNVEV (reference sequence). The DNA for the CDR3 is TGTGCCAGCAGTTCCTCCAGATACGTGACAGGGGGTGGCGAAAAACTGTTTTTT. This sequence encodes CASSSSRYVTGGGEKLFF.

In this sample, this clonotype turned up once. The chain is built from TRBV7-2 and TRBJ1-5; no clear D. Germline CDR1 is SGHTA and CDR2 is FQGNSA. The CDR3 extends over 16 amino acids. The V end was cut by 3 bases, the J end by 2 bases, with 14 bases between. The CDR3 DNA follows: TGTGCCAGCAGCTTGGGAGGAAACGGAGGCAATCAGCCCCAGCATTTT. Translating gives CASSLGGNGGNQPQHF.

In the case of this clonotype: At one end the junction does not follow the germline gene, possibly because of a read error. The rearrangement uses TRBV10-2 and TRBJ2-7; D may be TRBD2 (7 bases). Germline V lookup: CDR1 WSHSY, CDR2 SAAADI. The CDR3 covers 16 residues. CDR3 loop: CATTPWGALGGGEQYF. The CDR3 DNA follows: TGTGCCACGACGCCGTGGGGCGCGCTGGGAGGGGGCGAGCAGTACTTC.

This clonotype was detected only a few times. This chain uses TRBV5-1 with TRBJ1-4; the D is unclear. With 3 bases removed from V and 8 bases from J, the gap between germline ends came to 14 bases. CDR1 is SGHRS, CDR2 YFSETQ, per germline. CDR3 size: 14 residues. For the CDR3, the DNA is TGCGCCAGCAGCTCCCTCCATCTCGGGGAAAAACTGTTTTTT. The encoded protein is CASSSLHLGEKLFF.

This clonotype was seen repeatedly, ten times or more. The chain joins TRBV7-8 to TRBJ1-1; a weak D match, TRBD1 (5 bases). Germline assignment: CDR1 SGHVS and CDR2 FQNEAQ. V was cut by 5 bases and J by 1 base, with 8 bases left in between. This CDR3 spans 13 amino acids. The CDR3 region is CASSADRNTEAFF. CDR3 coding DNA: TGTGCCAGCAGCGCCGACAGGAACACTGAAGCTTTCTTT.

The CDR3 DNA is TGTGCCAGCACCCACCGGGGGGCTGGTGGGGCCAACGTCCTGACTTTC. Amino acids: CASTHRGAGGANVLTF. This chain connects TRBV6-1 to TRBJ2-6; tentatively, D is TRBD2 (7 bases). Germline V gene lookup returns CDR1 MNHNS and CDR2 SASEGT. The CDR3 spans 16 residues. Trimming removed 7 bases at V and 3 bases at J, with 16 bases between.

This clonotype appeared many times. CDR3 in amino acids: CASHPLVLGNTEAFF. The CDR3 nucleotides read TGTGCCAGCCACCCCCTGGTGTTAGGGAACACTGAAGCTTTCTTT. V is TRBV6-2 or TRBV6-3 and J is TRBJ1-1; no firm D call. Germline assignment: CDR1 MNHEY and CDR2 SVGEGT. V dropped 8 bases and J dropped 1 base, with 17 bases sitting between them. This CDR3 comprises 15 residues.

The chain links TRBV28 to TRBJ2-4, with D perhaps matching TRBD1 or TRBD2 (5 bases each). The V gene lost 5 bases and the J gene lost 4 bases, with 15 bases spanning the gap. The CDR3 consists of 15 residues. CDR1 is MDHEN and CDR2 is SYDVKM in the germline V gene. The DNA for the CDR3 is TGTGCCAGCAGTACCCATTGGGACGGAAAAAACATTCAGTACTTC. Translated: CASSTHWDGKNIQYF. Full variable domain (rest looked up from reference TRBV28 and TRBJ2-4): DVKVTQSSRYLVKRTGEKVFLECVQDMDHENMFWYRQDPGLGLRLIYFSYDVKMKEKGDIPEGYSVSREKKERFSLILESASTNQTSMYLCASSTHWDGKNIQYFGAGTRLSVL.

DNA of the CDR3: TGCAGTGCTAGAGCGCCGGCGGCGTTCCCCTACGAGCAGTACTTC. The encoded protein is CSARAPAAFPYEQYF. This chain links TRBV20-1 with TRBJ2-7; unclear D gene. Trimming took 1 base from V and 2 from J, leaving 15 bases between them. CDR1 and CDR2 (germline): DFQATT, SNEGSKA (reference sequence). The CDR3 totals 15 residues.

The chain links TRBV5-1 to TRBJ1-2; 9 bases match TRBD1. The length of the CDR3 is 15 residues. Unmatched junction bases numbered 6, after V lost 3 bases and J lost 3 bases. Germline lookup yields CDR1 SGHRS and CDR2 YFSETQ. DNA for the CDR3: TGCGCCAGCAGCTGGGGACAGGGTGGCTACTATGGCTACACCTTC. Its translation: CASSWGQGGYYGYTF.

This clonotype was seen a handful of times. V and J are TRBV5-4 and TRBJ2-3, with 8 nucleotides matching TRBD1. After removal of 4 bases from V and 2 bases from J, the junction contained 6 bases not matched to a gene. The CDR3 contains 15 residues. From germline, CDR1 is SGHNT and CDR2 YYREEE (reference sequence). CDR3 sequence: CASSPTGANTDTQYF. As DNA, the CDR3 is TGTGCCAGCAGCCCGACAGGGGCCAACACAGATACGCAGTATTTT. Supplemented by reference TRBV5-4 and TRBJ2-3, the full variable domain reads ETGVTQSPTHLIKTRGQQVTLRCSSQSGHNTVSWYQQALGQGPQFIFQYYREEENGRGNFPPRFSGLQFPNYSSELNVNALELDDSALYLCASSPTGANTDTQYFGPGTRLTVL.

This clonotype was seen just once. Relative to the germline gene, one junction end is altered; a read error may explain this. For the CDR3, the DNA is TGCGCCATCAGCTCCCGACTAGCGGGAGTCGAAGATACGCAGTATTTT. It yields the protein CAISSRLAGVEDTQYF. The gene calls are TRBV11-3 and TRBJ2-3, with 12 bases fitting TRBD2. In germline, CDR1 is SGHNT, CDR2 YENEEA. The CDR3 runs 16 residues.

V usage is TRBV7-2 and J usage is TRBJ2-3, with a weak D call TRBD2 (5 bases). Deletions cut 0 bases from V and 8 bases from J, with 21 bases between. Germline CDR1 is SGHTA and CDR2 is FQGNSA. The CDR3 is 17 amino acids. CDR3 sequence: CASSLAGGRTSSGTQYF. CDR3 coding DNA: TGTGCCAGCAGCTTAGCGGGCGGCAGGACCTCGAGCGGTACGCAGTATTTT.

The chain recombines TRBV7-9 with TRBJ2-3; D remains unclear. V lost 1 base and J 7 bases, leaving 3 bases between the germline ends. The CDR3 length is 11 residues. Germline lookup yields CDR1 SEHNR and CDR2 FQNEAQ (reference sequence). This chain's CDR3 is CASSLENTQYF. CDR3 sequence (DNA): TGTGCCAGCAGCTTAGAAAATACGCAGTATTTT.

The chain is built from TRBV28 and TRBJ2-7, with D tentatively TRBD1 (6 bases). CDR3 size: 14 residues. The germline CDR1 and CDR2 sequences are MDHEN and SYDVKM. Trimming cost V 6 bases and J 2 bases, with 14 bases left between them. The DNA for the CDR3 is TGTGCCAGCAGCCCACAGGGTAGAGCCTACGAGCAGTACTTC. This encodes CASSPQGRAYEQYF.

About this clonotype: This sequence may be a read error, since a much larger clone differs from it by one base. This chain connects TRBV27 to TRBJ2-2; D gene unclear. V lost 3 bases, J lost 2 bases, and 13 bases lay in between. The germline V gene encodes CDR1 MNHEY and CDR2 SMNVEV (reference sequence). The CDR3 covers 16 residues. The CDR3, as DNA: TGTGCCAGCAGTTTTAATACATTTGGTAACACCGGGGAGCTGTTTTTT. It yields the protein CASSFNTFGNTGELFF.